The clone carrying this T cell receptor (beta chain) has a single count. Its antigen is currently unknown. This sample was taken from a study of T cell responses to AZD1222 COVID-19 vaccine. General study results and limits: Among those given AZD1222, only 6 or 7 were seropositive at baseline.

TCRdb keeps only in-frame clones here, not all; method: immunoSEQ multiplex PCR. The data contain about 94,000 clones, approximately 81% of them singletons. Trimming pared 7 bases from V and 0 bases from J, leaving 14 bases between. This CDR3 comprises 15 residues. Germline CDR1 and CDR2: MNHEY and SVGAGI. Source: peripheral blood, taken 28 days after the second AZD1222 dose. The receptor was isolated from an adult who received the AZD1222 COVID-19 vaccine. The rearrangement uses TRBV6-5 and TRBJ2-3; TRBD2 might be the D (6 bases). CDR3 in DNA: TGTGCCAGCACGACTGGAGGGGTTAGCACAGATACGCAGTATTTT. Encoded protein: CASTTGGVSTDTQYF.